Listed below are T cell receptor beta chains from one sample, sequenced in a study of T cell responses to AZD1222 COVID-19 vaccine. Profiling relied on immunoSEQ multiplex PCR, and the TCRdb table lists in-frame clones only, not all of them. This sample carries 85,000 to 130,000 clones, about 88% of them seen once, and the ten largest clones take approximately 15%. Here the sequenced sample was peripheral blood, taken on day 0 of AZD1222 vaccination. The origin of the receptors is an adult in good health. Each CDR3 is given with its conserved first and last residue. The D gene is left open where the match is weak. The listing skips clone size in some rows; elsewhere it reads once, few, many or a size class.

J,V,length,D,size,CDR3,DNA
TRBJ1-4,TRBV5-1,15,-,-,CASSLAGGSNEKLFF,TGCGCCAGCAGCTTGGCCGGGGGATCTAATGAAAAACTGTTTTTT
TRBJ2-4,TRBV7-9,16,TRBD1,-,CASSPPGQGSKNIQYF,TGTGCCAGCAGCCCTCCGGGACAGGGGTCCAAAAACATTCAGTACTTC
TRBJ2-5,TRBV5-8,11,-,-,CASSLRETQYF,TGTGCCAGCAGCTTAAGAGAGACCCAGTACTTC
TRBJ2-7,TRBV15,19,TRBD2,-,CATSRILGLAGQSSYEQYF,TGTGCCACCAGCAGGATCCTCGGACTAGCGGGGCAAAGCTCCTACGAGCAGTACTTC
TRBJ1-5,TRBV27,15,TRBD1,-,CASSAIEGAIQPQHF,TGTGCCAGCAGCGCAATCGAGGGGGCGATTCAGCCCCAGCATTTT
TRBJ2-3,TRBV7-9,18,TRBD1,-,CASSMWTGGDPDTDTQYF,TGTGCCAGCAGCATGTGGACAGGGGGCGATCCGGACACAGATACGCAGTATTTT
TRBJ2-3,TRBV5-4,13,-,-,CANGDLPTDTQYF,TGTGCCAACGGGGACTTGCCCACAGATACGCAGTATTTT
TRBJ1-2,TRBV19,13,TRBD1,-,CASIETGKGGYTF,TGTGCCAGTATAGAGACAGGGAAAGGGGGCTACACCTTC
TRBJ1-4,TRBV27,13,-,-,CASSPWVNEKLFF,TGTGCCAGTTCTCCGTGGGTTAATGAAAAACTGTTTTTT
TRBJ1-1,TRBV7-8,14,-,-,CASSLGLMNTEAFF,TGTGCCAGCAGCCTGGGACTCATGAACACTGAAGCTTTCTTT
TRBJ2-3,TRBV5-1,16,TRBD1,-,CASSDPGQGGSDTQYF,TGCGCCAGCAGCGATCCGGGACAGGGCGGTTCAGATACGCAGTATTTT
TRBJ2-7,TRBV10-3,14,-,-,CAISQGSFQAEQYF,TGTGCCATCAGCCAGGGGTCCTTTCAGGCCGAGCAGTACTTC
TRBJ2-3,TRBV5-4,16,-,once,CATLRGAAEGTDTQYF,TGTGCCACCCTTAGAGGGGCAGCCGAAGGAACAGATACGCAGTATTTT
TRBJ2-2,TRBV5-6,13,-,-,CASSLGQTHQLFF,TGTGCCAGCAGCCTCGGGCAAACACATCAGCTGTTTTTT
TRBJ1-1,TRBV19,15,TRBD1,-,CASSMYRGMNTEAFF,TGTGCCAGTAGTATGTACAGGGGCATGAACACTGAAGCTTTCTTT
TRBJ2-7,TRBV7-9,14,-,-,CASSLGPATYEQYF,TGTGCCAGCAGCTTGGGGCCGGCGACCTACGAGCAGTACTTC
TRBJ1-6,TRBV28,16,-,-,CASRGRLSSYNSPLHF,TGTGCCAGCAGGGGACGGCTGAGCTCCTATAATTCACCCCTCCACTTT
TRBJ2-5,TRBV11-3,16,-,-,CASSRGGGPYQETQYF,TGTGCCAGCAGCCGCGGAGGGGGGCCGTACCAAGAGACCCAGTACTTC
TRBJ2-3,TRBV24-1,18,TRBD2,once,CATSDFELAGGPSDTQYF,TGTGCCACCAGTGATTTTGAGCTAGCGGGAGGGCCGTCAGATACGCAGTATTTT
TRBJ1-1,TRBV18,14,TRBD1,-,CASSPQGAPTEAFF,TGTGCCAGCTCACCTCAGGGGGCACCCACTGAAGCTTTCTTT
TRBJ2-2,TRBV7-9,15,TRBD1,-,CASSKDRGNTGELFF,TGTGCCAGCAGCAAGGACAGGGGGAACACCGGGGAGCTGTTTTTT
TRBJ2-6,TRBV5-6,18,-,-,CASSEAGRQSSGANVLTF,TGTGCCAGCAGCGAGGCGGGACGTCAGAGCTCTGGGGCCAACGTCCTGACTTTC
TRBJ1-3,TRBV7-9,16,-,few,CASSLAGAYSGNTIYF,TGTGCCAGCAGCTTAGCGGGCGCATACTCTGGAAACACCATATATTTT
TRBJ1-2,TRBV19,15,TRBD1,-,CASSIQGARNYGYTF,TGTGCCAGTAGTATACAGGGGGCTCGTAACTATGGCTACACCTTC
TRBJ2-5,TRBV4-1,12,-,-,CASSQGPGTQYF,TGCGCCAGCAGCCAAGGGCCGGGGACCCAGTACTTC
TRBJ1-3,TRBV4-1,15,-,-,CASSQGVGSGDTIYF,TGCGCCAGCAGCCAAGGTGTCGGAAGTGGAGACACCATATATTTT
TRBJ2-2,TRBV10-1,13,-,-,CASSALNTGELFF,TGCGCCAGCAGTGCCCTCAACACCGGGGAGCTGTTTTTT
TRBJ2-1,TRBV7-8,15,TRBD2,-,CASSFTSGTYNEQFF,TGTGCCAGCAGCTTTACTAGCGGTACCTACAATGAGCAGTTCTTC
TRBJ1-6,TRBV5-6,14,-,-,CASSWTAYNSPLHF,TGTGCCAGCAGCTGGACAGCCTATAATTCACCCCTCCACTTT
TRBJ2-4,TRBV18,14,TRBD2,-,CASSPSGPKNIQYF,TGTGCCAGCTCACCTAGCGGGCCTAAAAACATTCAGTACTTC
TRBJ2-7,TRBV27,14,-,-,CASSRGPAIYEQYF,TGTGCCAGCAGCAGGGGTCCAGCCATCTACGAGCAGTACTTC
TRBJ1-1,TRBV16,14,TRBD1,-,CASSPGTGQTFAFF,TGTGCCAGCAGCCCCGGGACAGGGCAGACTTTCGCTTTCTTT
TRBJ2-7,TRBV4-2,14,TRBD1,-,CASSQAGQVSEQYF,TGTGCCAGCAGCCAAGCTGGACAGGTCAGCGAGCAGTACTTC
TRBJ1-2,TRBV29-1,10,-,-,CSVVGSGYTF,TGCAGCGTTGTGGGATCTGGCTACACCTTC
TRBJ1-1,TRBV5-1,14,-,-,CASSVAGVMTEAFF,TGCGCCAGCAGCGTGGCAGGGGTAATGACTGAAGCTTTCTTT
TRBJ1-3,TRBV5-4,13,-,-,CASSLPSGNTIYF,TGTGCCAGCAGCTTACCCTCTGGAAACACCATATATTTT
TRBJ1-1,TRBV5-4,11,-,-,CASSQGQLAFF,TGTGCCAGCAGCCAAGGGCAGTTGGCTTTCTTT
TRBJ2-5,TRBV28,14,-,-,CASSFGSHQETQYF,TGTGCCAGCAGTTTTGGTTCACACCAAGAGACCCAGTACTTC
TRBJ2-2,TRBV19,18,-,-,CASSIPSGAGGDGGELFF,TGTGCCAGTAGTATTCCGTCGGGGGCCGGAGGGGATGGCGGGGAGCTGTTTTTT
TRBJ2-7,TRBV4-2,15,-,-,CASSQVGTYSYEQYF,TGTGCCAGCAGCCAAGTGGGGACTTATTCCTACGAGCAGTACTTC